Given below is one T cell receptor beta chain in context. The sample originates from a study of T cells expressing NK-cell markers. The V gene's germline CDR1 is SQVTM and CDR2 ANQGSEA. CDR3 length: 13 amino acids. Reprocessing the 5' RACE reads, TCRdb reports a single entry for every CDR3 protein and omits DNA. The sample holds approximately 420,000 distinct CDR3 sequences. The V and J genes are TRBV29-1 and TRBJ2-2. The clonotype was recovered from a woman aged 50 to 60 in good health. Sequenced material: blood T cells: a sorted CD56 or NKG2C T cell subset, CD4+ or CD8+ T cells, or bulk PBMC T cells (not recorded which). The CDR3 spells CSGGPADSGELFF.